This TCR beta chain was obtained from a study of PD-1 blockade in classical Hodgkin lymphoma. Libraries were prepared by immunoSEQ multiplex PCR; TCRdb keeps only in-frame clonotypes and omits some of them. The sample includes 32,000 or so clones, 80% to 95% of them seen just once. Sample time point: cycle 4 day 1 (C4D1), after 6 weeks of nivolumab. Each of the patients experienced relapse following autologous stem cell transplantation, and their brentuximab vedotin exposure differed. Using magnetic negative selection, the CD4+ T cells were separated out of thawed PBMCs. Details on this clone: Its antigen is unknown.

General study points: Baseline diversity in complete responders resembled that of newly diagnosed patients. Unlike CD8+ TCR diversity, which did not rise significantly by C4D1, CD4+ TCR diversity did.

With 1 base clipped from V and 1 base from J, the junction kept 6 bases outside the gene matches. Germline V gene sequence: CDR1 SGHRS, CDR2 YFSETQ. CDR3 length: 18 amino acids. The genes are TRBV5-1 and TRBJ2-1; TRBD2 aligns across 12 bases. The sequence was obtained from a human donor with classical Hodgkin lymphoma. Sequencing was performed on CD4+ T cells from blood, taken before the fourth cycle of nivolumab. The CDR3 here is CASSLTGLAGYSYNEQFF. CDR3 nucleotides: TGCGCCAGCAGCTTGACAGGACTAGCGGGATATTCCTACAATGAGCAGTTCTTC.